This T cell receptor beta chain was recorded in a study of T cells in Graves' hyperthyroidism and ophthalmopathy. Study-wide results and caveats: The model's output predicted ophthalmopathy at a median of 6.5 months prior to onset. The majority of expanded thyroid clonotypes above 0.001 also appeared in blood.

Germline loops: CDR1 DFQATT, CDR2 SNEGSKA (reference sequence). CDR3 length equals 21 residues. Losses at the gene ends were 1 base for V and 1 base for J; bases not matched to a gene: 19. RNA transcripts served as the template for amplifying TCR beta CDR3 regions. First-round RT-PCR with HTBI primers amplified the TCR CDR3 region. TCRdb reprocessed the multiplex PCR reads via MiXCR and lists one record per CDR3 protein. Among 40,000 to 55,000 distinct CDR3 sequences listed, roughly 49% were seen once. Ten or more counts support this clonotype. The antigen is not known. The sequence derives from a woman aged 50 to 60 with Graves' hyperthyroidism. This chain joins TRBV20-1 and TRBJ2-2, with 9 bases identical to TRBD1. The sequencing input was peripheral blood or thyroid tissue (not recorded which). The CDR3 protein is CSARASPGQGHLRENTGELFF. CDR3 DNA sequence: TGCAGTGCTAGAGCTTCCCCGGGACAGGGCCATCTGCGGGAGAACACCGGGGAGCTGTTTTTT.